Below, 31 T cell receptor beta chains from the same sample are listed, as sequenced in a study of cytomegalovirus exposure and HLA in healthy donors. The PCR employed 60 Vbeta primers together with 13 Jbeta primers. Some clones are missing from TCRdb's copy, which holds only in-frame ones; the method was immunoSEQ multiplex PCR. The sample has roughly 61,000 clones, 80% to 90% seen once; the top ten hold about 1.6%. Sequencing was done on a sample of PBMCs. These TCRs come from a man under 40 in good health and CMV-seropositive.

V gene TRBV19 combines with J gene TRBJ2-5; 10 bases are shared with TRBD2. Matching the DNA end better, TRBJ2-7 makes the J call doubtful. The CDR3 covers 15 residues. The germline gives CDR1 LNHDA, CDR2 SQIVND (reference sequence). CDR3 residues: CASSQEGTSVYEQYF. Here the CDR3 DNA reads TGTGCCAGTAGCCAGGAAGGGACTAGCGTCTACGAGCAGTACTTC.

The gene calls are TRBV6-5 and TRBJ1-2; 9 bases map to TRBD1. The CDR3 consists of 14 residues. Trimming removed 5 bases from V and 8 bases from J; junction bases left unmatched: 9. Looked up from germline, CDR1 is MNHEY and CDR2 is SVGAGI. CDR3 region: CASSKTGTGKGYTF. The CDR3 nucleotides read TGTGCCAGCAGTAAAACCGGGACAGGGAAAGGCTACACCTTC.

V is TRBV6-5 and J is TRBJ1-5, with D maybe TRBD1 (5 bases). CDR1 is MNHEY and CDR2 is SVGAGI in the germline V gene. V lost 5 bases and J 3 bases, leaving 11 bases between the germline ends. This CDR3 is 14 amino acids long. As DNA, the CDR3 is TGTGCCAGCAGTGTAAGGGGTTCCAATCAGCCCCAGCATTTT. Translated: CASSVRGSNQPQHF.

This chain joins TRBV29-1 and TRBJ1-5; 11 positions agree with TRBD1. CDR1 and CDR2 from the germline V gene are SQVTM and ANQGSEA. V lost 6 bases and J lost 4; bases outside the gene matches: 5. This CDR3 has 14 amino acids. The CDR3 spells CSVSDRGLNQPQHF. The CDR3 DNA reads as TGCAGCGTGTCGGACAGGGGGCTTAATCAGCCCCAGCATTTT.

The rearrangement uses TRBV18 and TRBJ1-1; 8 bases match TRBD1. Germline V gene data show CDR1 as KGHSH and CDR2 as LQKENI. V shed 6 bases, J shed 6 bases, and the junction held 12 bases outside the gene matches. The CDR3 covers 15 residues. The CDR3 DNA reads TGTGCCAGCTCCCCCTTTGTCAGGGGGCAGGCTGAAGCTTTCTTT. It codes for CASSPFVRGQAEAFF. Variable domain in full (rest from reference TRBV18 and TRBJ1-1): NAGVMQNPRHLVRRRGQEARLRCSPMKGHSHVYWYRQLPEEGLKFMVYLQKENIIDESGMPKERFSAEFPKEGPSILRIQQVVRGDSAAYFCASSPFVRGQAEAFFGQGTRLTVV.

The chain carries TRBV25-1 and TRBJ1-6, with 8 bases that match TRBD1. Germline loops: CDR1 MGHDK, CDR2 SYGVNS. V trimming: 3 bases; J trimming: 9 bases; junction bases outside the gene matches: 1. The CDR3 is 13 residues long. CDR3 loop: CASSDRGLSPLHF. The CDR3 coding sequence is TGTGCCAGCAGTGACAGGGGGCTTTCACCCCTCCACTTT.

Here the CDR3 reads CAIAFPQGSNTEAFF. CDR3 bases: TGTGCCATCGCCTTTCCACAGGGGTCGAACACTGAAGCTTTCTTT. The chain recombines TRBV19 with TRBJ1-1; 7 nucleotides line up with TRBD1. Germline lookup yields CDR1 LNHDA and CDR2 SQIVND (reference sequence). This CDR3 contains 15 residues. V gave up 10 bases and J gave up 1 base; unmatched junction bases: 12.

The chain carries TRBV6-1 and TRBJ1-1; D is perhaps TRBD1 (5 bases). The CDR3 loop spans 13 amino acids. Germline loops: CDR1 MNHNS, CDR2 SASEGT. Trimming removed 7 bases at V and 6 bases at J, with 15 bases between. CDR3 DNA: TGTGCCAGCACGGCGGGGGAACACTCTGAAGCTTTCTTT. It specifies CASTAGEHSEAFF.

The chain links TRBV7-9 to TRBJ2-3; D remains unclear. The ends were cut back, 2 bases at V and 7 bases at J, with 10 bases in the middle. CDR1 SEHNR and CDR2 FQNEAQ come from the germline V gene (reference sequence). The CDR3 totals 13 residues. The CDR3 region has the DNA TGTGCCAGCAGCTTACGACACGTCCATACGCAGTATTTT. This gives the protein CASSLRHVHTQYF.

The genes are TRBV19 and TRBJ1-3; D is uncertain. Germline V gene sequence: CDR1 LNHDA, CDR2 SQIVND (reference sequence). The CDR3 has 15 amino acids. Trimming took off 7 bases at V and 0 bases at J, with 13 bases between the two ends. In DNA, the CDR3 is TGTGCCAGTAACGCGGGGAGTTACTCTGGAAACACCATATATTTT. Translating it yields CASNAGSYSGNTIYF.

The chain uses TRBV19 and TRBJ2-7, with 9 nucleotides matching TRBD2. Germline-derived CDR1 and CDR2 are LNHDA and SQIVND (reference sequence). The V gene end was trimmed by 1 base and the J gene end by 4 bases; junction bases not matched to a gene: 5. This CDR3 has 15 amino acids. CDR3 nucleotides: TGTGCCAGTAGTATAGTAGCGGGAGTTACGTACGAGCAGTACTTC. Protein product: CASSIVAGVTYEQYF.

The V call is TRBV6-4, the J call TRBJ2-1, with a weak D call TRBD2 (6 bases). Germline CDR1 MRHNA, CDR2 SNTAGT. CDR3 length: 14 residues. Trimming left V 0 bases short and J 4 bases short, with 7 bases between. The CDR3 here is CASSDSTSYNEQFF. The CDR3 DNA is TGTGCCAGCAGTGACTCGACTAGTTACAATGAGCAGTTCTTC.

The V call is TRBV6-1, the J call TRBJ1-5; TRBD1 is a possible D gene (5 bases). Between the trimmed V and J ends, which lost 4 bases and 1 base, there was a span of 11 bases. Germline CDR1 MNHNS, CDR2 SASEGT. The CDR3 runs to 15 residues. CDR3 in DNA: TGTGCCAGCAGTGGACAGACTCCCAGCAATCAGCCCCAGCATTTT. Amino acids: CASSGQTPSNQPQHF.

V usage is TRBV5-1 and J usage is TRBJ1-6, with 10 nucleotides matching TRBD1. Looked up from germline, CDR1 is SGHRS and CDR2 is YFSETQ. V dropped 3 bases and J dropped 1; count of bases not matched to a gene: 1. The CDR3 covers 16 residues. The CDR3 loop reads CASSSGQGSYNSPLHF. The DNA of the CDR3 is TGCGCCAGCAGCTCGGGACAGGGGTCCTATAATTCACCCCTCCACTTT.

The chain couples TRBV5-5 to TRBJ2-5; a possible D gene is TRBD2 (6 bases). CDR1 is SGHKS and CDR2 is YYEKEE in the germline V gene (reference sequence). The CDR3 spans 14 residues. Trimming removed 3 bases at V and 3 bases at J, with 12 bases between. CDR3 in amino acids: CASSSSRGEETQYF. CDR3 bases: TGTGCCAGCAGCTCCTCTCGCGGGGAAGAGACCCAGTACTTC. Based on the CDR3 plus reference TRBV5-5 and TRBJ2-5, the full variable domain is DAGVTQSPTHLIKTRGQQVTLRCSPISGHKSVSWYQQVLGQGPQFIFQYYEKEERGRGNFPDRFSARQFPNYSSELNVNALLLGDSALYLCASSSSRGEETQYFGPGTRLLVL.

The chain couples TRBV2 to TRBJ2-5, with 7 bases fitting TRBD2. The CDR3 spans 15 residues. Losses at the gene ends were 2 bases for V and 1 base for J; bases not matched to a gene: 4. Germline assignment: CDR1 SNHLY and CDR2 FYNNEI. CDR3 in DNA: TGTGCCAGCAGTGAACTCCCTAGCGGCCAAGAGACCCAGTACTTC. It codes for CASSELPSGQETQYF.

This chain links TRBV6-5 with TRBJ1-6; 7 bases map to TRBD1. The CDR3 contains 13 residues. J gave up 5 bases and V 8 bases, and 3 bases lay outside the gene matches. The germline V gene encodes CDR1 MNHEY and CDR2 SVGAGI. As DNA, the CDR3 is TGTGCCAGCGCCGGACAGGATAATTCACCCCTCCACTTT. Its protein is CASAGQDNSPLHF.

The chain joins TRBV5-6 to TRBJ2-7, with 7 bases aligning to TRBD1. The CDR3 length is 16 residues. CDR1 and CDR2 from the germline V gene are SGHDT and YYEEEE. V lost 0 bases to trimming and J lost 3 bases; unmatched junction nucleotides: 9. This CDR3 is CASSLGGQWGFYEQYF. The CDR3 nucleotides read TGTGCCAGCAGCTTGGGGGGACAGTGGGGGTTCTACGAGCAGTACTTC.

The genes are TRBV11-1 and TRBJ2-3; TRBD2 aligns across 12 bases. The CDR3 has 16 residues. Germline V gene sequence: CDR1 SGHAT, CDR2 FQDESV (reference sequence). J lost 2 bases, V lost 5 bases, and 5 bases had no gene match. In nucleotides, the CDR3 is TGTGCCAGCAGCACCCGACTAGCGGGGGTCACAGATACGCAGTATTTT. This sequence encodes CASSTRLAGVTDTQYF.

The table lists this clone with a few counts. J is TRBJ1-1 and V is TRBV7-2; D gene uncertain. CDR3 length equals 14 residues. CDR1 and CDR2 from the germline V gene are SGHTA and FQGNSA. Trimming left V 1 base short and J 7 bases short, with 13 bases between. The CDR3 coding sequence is TGTGCCAGCAGCTTAGAAATCGGAGACCTTGAAGCTTTCTTT. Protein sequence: CASSLEIGDLEAFF.

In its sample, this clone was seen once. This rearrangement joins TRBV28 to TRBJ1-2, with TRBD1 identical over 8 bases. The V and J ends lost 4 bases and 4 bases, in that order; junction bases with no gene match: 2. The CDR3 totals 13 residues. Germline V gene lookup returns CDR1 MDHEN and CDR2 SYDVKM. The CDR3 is CASSWDRSYGYTF. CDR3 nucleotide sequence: TGTGCCAGCAGTTGGGACAGGTCCTATGGCTACACCTTC.

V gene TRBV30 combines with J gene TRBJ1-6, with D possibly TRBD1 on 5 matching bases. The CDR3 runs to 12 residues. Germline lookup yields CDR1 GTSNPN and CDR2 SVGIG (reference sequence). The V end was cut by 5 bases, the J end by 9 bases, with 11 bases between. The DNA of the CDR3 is TGTGCCTGGGGGGACTCGAGTTCACCCCTCCACTTT. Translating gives CAWGDSSSPLHF.

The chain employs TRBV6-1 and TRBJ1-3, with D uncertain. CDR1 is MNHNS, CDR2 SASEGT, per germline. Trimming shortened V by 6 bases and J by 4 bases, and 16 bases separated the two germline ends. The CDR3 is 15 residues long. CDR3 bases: TGTGCCAGCAGCCCCCTCTTTGACTCCGGAAACACCATATATTTT. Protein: CASSPLFDSGNTIYF.

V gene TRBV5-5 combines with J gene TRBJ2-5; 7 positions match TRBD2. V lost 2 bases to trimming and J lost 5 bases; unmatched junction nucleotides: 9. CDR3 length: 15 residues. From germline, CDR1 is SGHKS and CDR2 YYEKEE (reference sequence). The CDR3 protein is CASSFGGGPLETQYF. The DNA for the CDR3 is TGTGCCAGCAGCTTCGGGGGAGGGCCTCTGGAGACCCAGTACTTC.

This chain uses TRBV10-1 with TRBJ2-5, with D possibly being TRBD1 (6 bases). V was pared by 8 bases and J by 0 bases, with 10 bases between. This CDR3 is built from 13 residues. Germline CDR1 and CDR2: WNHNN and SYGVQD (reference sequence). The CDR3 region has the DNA TGCGCCAGCTCGGGACAAAACCAAGAGACCCAGTACTTC. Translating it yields CASSGQNQETQYF.

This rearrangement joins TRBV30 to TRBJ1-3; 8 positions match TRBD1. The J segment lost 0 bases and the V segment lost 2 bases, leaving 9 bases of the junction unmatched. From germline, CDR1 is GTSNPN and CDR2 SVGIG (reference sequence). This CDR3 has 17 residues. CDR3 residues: CAWSNRDRYSSGNTIYF. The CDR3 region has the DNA TGTGCCTGGAGTAACCGGGACAGGTATTCCTCTGGAAACACCATATATTTT.

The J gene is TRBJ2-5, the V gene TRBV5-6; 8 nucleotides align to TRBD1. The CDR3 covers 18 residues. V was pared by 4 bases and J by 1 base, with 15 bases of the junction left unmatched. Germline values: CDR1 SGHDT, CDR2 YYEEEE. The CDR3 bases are TGTGCCAGCAGCCGAGACAGGGGCGCCACAGGGTCCCAAGAGACCCAGTACTTC. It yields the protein CASSRDRGATGSQETQYF.

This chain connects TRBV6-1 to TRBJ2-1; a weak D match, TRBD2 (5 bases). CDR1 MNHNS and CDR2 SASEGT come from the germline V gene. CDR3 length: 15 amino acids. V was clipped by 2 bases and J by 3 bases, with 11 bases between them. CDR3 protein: CASSENPGSYNEQFF. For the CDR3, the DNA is TGTGCCAGCAGTGAAAACCCGGGAAGCTACAATGAGCAGTTCTTC.

In DNA form, the CDR3 reads TGTGCCAGCAGCTTTGGGGGGGGCACTGAAGCTTTCTTT. Translating gives CASSFGGGTEAFF. The chain recombines TRBV11-3 with TRBJ1-1, with a tentative D call TRBD1 (5 bases). The CDR3 is 13 residues long. The germline gives CDR1 SGHNT, CDR2 YENEEA. The V and J ends lost 3 bases and 4 bases respectively, with 9 bases between them.

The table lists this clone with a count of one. In DNA form, the CDR3 reads TGTGCCAGCTCCCAGGATGGGGACAGGGGCGCCTATGGCTACACCTTC. It translates to CASSQDGDRGAYGYTF. The chain employs TRBV18 and TRBJ1-2, with 10 bases lining up with TRBD1. CDR3 size: 16 residues. CDR1 and CDR2 from the germline V gene are KGHSH and LQKENI. The ends lost 6 bases at V and 4 bases at J; junction bases unmatched: 11. Full variable domain (remainder filled in from reference TRBV18 and TRBJ1-2): NAGVMQNPRHLVRRRGQEARLRCSPMKGHSHVYWYRQLPEEGLKFMVYLQKENIIDESGMPKERFSAEFPKEGPSILRIQQVVRGDSAAYFCASSQDGDRGAYGYTFGSGTRLTVV.

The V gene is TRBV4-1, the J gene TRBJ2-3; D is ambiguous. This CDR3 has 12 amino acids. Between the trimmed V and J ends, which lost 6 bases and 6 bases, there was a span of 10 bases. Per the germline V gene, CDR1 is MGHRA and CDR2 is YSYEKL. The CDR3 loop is CASSFRKDTQYF. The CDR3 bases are TGCGCCAGCAGTTTTAGAAAGGATACGCAGTATTTT.